The clone carrying this T cell receptor beta chain came up many times. The investigators amplified TCR beta CDR3 regions from RNA transcripts. Initially, a first-round RT-PCR of the TCR CDR3 employed the HTBI primer set. MiXCR, applied by TCRdb to the multiplex PCR reads, yields one record per CDR3 protein. Of 480,000 or so distinct CDR3 sequences listed, under 15% were seen once; the top ten hold less than 20%. Clinical symptoms, serum thyroxine and TRAb, thyroid ultrasound and orbital computed tomography were used for the diagnoses. The authors obtained PBMCs from 9 to 10 ml of fresh peripheral blood. CDR1 SGDLS and CDR2 YYNGEE come from the germline V gene. The CDR3 spans 13 residues. Trimming took 3 bases from V and 8 from J, leaving 12 bases between them. This specimen comes from a study of T cells in Graves' hyperthyroidism and ophthalmopathy.

This receptor was obtained from a woman aged 18-29 years with Graves' hyperthyroidism. Sequenced: blood. The rearrangement joins TRBV9 to TRBJ2-1, with D possibly called TRBD1 or TRBD2 (5 bases each). CDR3 bases: TGTGCCAGCAGCGGGGGGTCTTCAGATGAGCAGTTCTTC. Translating gives CASSGGSSDEQFF.